Here is one T cell receptor (beta chain) with its context. Its antigen remains unknown. The sample is drawn from a study of T cells in localized non-small cell lung cancer. Study-level results: Sequencing was limited to one tumor region, leaving the possibility of heterogeneity open. Uninvolved adjacent lung had more T cell clonality than any other tissue, topping tumor.

The germline V gene encodes CDR1 SGHNT and CDR2 YYREEE (reference sequence). The CDR3 spans 15 residues. V shed 2 bases and J 8 bases; nucleotides not matched to a gene: 7. Method: immunoSEQ multiplex PCR; TCRdb's copy keeps in-frame clones and lacks some. The sample yields some 30,000 clones, around 84% seen once. The source of this sequence is a male donor aged 60 or over with stage II squamous cell lung carcinoma. The sample in question was peripheral blood, obtained before any cancer treatment. The gene calls are TRBV5-4 and TRBJ1-6; 7 nucleotides line up with TRBD1. The CDR3 nucleotides are TGTGCCAGCAGCTTCTACAGGGGTGGGGATTCACCCCTCCACTTT. It specifies CASSFYRGGDSPLHF. The full variable domain, completed using reference TRBV5-4 and TRBJ1-6, is ETGVTQSPTHLIKTRGQQVTLRCSSQSGHNTVSWYQQALGQGPQFIFQYYREEENGRGNFPPRFSGLQFPNYSSELNVNALELDDSALYLCASSFYRGGDSPLHFGNGTRLTVT.